This T cell receptor beta chain was sequenced during a study of neurological immune-mediated disorders. Study-wide points: HTLV-1-associated myelopathy ranked highest for TCR clonal expansion and multiple sclerosis lowest, beneath healthy controls.

Time point defined: longitudinal time-point 3. Whenever a sequencing run was performed, it yielded over 170 million TCR-beta sequences from 15-18 subjects. Via MiXCR, TCRdb re-called the 5' RACE reads, giving one row per CDR3 protein. The top ten hold 1.5% to 2% of the sample, which has some 55,000 distinct CDR3 sequences, approximately 9.2% seen once. This clonotype was found many times. Its antigen is as yet unknown. Sequencing was carried out using PBMCs. The TCR comes from a woman aged 40 to 50 in good health.

CDR3: CASSLARQGNYGYTF. The CDR3 DNA is TGTGCCAGCAGCTTGGCCAGACAGGGAAACTATGGCTACACCTTC. The genes are TRBV5-5 and TRBJ1-2; TRBD1 matches at 7 bases. The germline CDR1 and CDR2 sequences are SGHKS and YYEKEE (reference sequence). The CDR3 loop spans 15 amino acids. With 0 bases clipped from V and 2 bases from J, the junction kept 4 bases outside the gene matches.